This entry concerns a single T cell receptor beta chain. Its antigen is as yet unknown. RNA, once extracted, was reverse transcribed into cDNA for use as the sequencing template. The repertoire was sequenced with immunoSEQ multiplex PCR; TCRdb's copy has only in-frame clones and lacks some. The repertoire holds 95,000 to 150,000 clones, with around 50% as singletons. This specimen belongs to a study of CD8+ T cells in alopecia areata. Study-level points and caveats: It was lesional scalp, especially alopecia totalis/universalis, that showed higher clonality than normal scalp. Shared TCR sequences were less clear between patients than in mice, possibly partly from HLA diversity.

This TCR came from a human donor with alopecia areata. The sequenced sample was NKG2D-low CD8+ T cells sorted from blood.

CDR3 loop: CSSWTSGGARETQYF. The CDR3 nucleotides are TGCAGCTCTTGGACTAGCGGGGGGGCGCGCGAGACCCAGTACTTC. The V call is TRBV29-1, the J call TRBJ2-5; 15 bases are shared with TRBD2. The CDR3 is 15 residues long. Trimming cost V 8 bases and J 5 bases; bases outside gene matches: 9. Germline CDR1 SQVTM, CDR2 ANQGSEA.